This T cell receptor (beta chain) appears in the sequencing data of a study of OX40 agonist ivuxolimab in advanced cancers. Whole-study context: Intravenous ivuxolimab at 0.01 to 10 mg/kg was given to patients every 2 weeks. Averaging roughly 60 years in age, with a range of about 23 to 85, the cohort was around 85% male.

Comment on this clone: Its antigen is unknown.

Study findings and constraints: Normalized T-cell clonal expansion was also low in a subset of nonresponders.

Method: immunoSEQ multiplex PCR; TCRdb's copy keeps in-frame clones and lacks some. The table includes 55,000 to 75,000 clones, 75% to 90% detected once. The germline CDR1 and CDR2 sequences are MNHNS and SASEGT. The CDR3 spans 15 residues. J lost 3 bases, V lost 6 bases, and 9 bases had no gene match. The sequencing here drew on CD4+ or CD8+ T cells sorted from blood, taken in a trial of the OX40 agonist ivuxolimab. The V call is TRBV6-1, the J call TRBJ1-1; 8 bases match TRBD1. The sequence was collected from an adult with an advanced solid tumor such as melanoma, head and neck, liver or kidney cancer. The CDR3 loop reads CASRGQGAGDTEAFF. CDR3 in DNA: TGTGCCAGCAGAGGCCAGGGGGCGGGGGACACTGAAGCTTTCTTT.